This is a list of T cell receptor beta chains from one sample in a study of blood T cells in healthy people across ages. One entry per CDR3 protein results from TCRdb running MiXCR on the 5' RACE reads. The sample comprises approximately 770,000 distinct CDR3 sequences, roughly 64% of which are singletons, and around 22% rests with the top ten. The sequenced sample consisted of blood. The receptors were sampled from a man aged 25 to 40 in good health. CDR3s include the opening cysteine and the closing phenylalanine or tryptophan. Fields, in order: J gene, V gene, CDR3 protein.

TRBJ1-2 | TRBV4-3 | CASSAAKLGFSGYTF
NA | TRBV7-2 | CASSLAGGQLYEQYF
TRBJ2-7 | TRBV20-1 | CSGSIRDRSADEQYF
NA | TRBV20-1 | CSARVKWTKETQYF
TRBJ2-5 | TRBV3-1 | CASSPRPSAGVQETQYF
TRBJ2-1 | TRBV9 | CASSVEGLGDEQFF
TRBJ1-2 | TRBV7-9 | CASSKDGEYGYTF
TRBJ1-6 | TRBV4-1 | CASSRGQLDSPLHF
TRBJ1-1 | TRBV24-1 | CATSDTTGNTEAFF
TRBJ1-1 | TRBV6-4 | CASSPSWDGQKNTEAFF
NA | TRBV5-8 | CTSSSTGTGQIETQYF
TRBJ2-6 | TRBV20-1 | CSAKFGSSGANVLTF
TRBJ2-5 | TRBV13 | CASSLGRTSGEETQYF
TRBJ1-1 | TRBV7-2 | CASSPLVRTEEAFF
TRBJ1-4 | TRBV6-6 | CASSYRGPEKLFF
TRBJ1-6 | TRBV5-1 | CASSATGSYNSPLHF
TRBJ2-7 | TRBV18 | CASSPGQQYEQYF
TRBJ2-2 | TRBV6-2/TRBV6-3 | CASRHLAGGPSGELFF
TRBJ1-5 | TRBV12-3/TRBV12-4 | CASSRGNSNQPQHF
TRBJ1-1 | TRBV29-1 | CSVLWNTETFF
TRBJ2-1 | TRBV7-2 | CASSLGTSKNEQFF
TRBJ2-7 | TRBV30 | CAWDRGREQYF
TRBJ2-5 | TRBV5-8 | CASSTGTSGRLKTQYF
TRBJ2-5 | TRBV7-2 | CASSVGGRAETQYF
NA | TRBV3-1 | CASSQLTGVDGEQYF
TRBJ2-1 | TRBV7-9 | CASGLGTSGDRREQFF
TRBJ2-1 | TRBV20-1 | CSAPRLAGGHEQFF
TRBJ2-7 | TRBV2 | CASLTIQGPFYEQYF
TRBJ2-7 | TRBV20-1 | CSAATALTDYEQYF
TRBJ2-4 | TRBV20-1 | CSASAETSGFTKNIQYF
TRBJ2-5 | TRBV20-1 | CSAPRAAQETQYF
TRBJ2-1 | TRBV29-1 | CSGAGGMLNEQFF
TRBJ2-1 | TRBV20-1 | CSAPGGRGSGNEQFF
TRBJ1-4 | TRBV10-3 | CATRRDQGEKLFF
TRBJ2-7 | TRBV28 | CASSKQGTAYEQYF
TRBJ2-1 | TRBV6-5 | CASKSSFYNEQFF
NA | TRBV3-1 | CTSSAPLGTQYF
TRBJ2-7 | TRBV20-1 | CSADSGFSYEQYF
TRBJ2-7 | TRBV25-1 | CASMDAGLGHEQYF
TRBJ2-7 | TRBV20-1 | CSATSGGQTYEQYF
TRBJ2-3 | TRBV20-1 | CSAREWRGGRADTQYF
TRBJ2-7 | TRBV4-1 | CASSPEGQLFSYEQYF